This TCR beta chain emerged from a study of response to subunit inactivated influenza vaccine. Whole-study findings and limits: The authors suggested that every seasonal influenza vaccination recruits few new T cells.

Each CDR3 protein is one row after TCRdb ran MiXCR on the RT-PCR reads. The sample records about 700,000 distinct CDR3 sequences, roughly 13% being singletons. Notes on this clonotype: Its antigen is as yet unknown.

V gave up 2 bases and J gave up 6 bases; unmatched junction bases: 10. Looked up from germline, CDR1 is MNHEY and CDR2 is SMNVEV (reference sequence). The CDR3 covers 17 residues. The receptor comes from a man aged 50 to 60 who received an inactivated influenza vaccine. This specimen was PBMCs from blood, taken approximately 15 days before vaccination. The chain is built from TRBV27 and TRBJ2-1; 10 nucleotides agree with TRBD2. The CDR3 spells CASSLGVAGGFVNEQFF. DNA of the CDR3: TGTGCCAGCAGTTTAGGGGTAGCGGGAGGTTTTGTCAATGAGCAGTTCTTC.